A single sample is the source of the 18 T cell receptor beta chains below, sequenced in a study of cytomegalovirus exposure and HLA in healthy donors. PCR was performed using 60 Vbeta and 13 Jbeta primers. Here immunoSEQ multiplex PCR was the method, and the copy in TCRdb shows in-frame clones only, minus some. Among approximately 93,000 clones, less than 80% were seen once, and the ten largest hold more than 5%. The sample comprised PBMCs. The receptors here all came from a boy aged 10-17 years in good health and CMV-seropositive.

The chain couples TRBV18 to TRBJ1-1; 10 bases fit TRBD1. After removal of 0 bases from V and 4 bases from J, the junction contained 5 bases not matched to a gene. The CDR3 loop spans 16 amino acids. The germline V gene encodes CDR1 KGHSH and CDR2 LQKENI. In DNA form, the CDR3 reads TGTGCCAGCTCACCACCGGGACAGGGGTCTTCCACTGAAGCTTTCTTT. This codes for CASSPPGQGSSTEAFF. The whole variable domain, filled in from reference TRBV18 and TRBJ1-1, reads NAGVMQNPRHLVRRRGQEARLRCSPMKGHSHVYWYRQLPEEGLKFMVYLQKENIIDESGMPKERFSAEFPKEGPSILRIQQVVRGDSAAYFCASSPPGQGSSTEAFFGQGTRLTVV.

The CDR3 here is CASSRNRGYGYTF. CDR3 in DNA: TGTGCCAGCAGTCGCAACAGGGGGTATGGCTACACCTTC. This sequence joins TRBV25-1 and TRBJ1-2; 8 nucleotides match TRBD1. V shed 5 bases and J 5 bases; nucleotides not matched to a gene: 4. The V gene's germline CDR1 is MGHDK and CDR2 SYGVNS. This CDR3 comprises 13 residues.

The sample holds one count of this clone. The CDR3: CASSYGLVDTGELFF. The CDR3, as DNA: TGTGCCAGCAGTTACGGACTAGTCGACACCGGGGAGCTGTTTTTT. The V call is TRBV6-6, the J call TRBJ2-2; 7 positions match TRBD2. The germline V gene has CDR1 MNHNY and CDR2 SVGAGI (reference sequence). The CDR3 totals 15 residues. V lost 2 bases, J lost 3 bases, and 3 bases stayed unmatched.

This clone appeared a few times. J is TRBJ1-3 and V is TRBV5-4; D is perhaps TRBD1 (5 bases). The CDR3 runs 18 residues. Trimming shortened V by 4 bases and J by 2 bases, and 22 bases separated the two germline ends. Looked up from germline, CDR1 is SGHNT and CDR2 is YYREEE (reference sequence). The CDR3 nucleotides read TGTGCCAGCAGCCCCTGGGGCAGGGCCGGCTCGGCTGGAAACACCATATATTTT. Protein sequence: CASSPWGRAGSAGNTIYF.

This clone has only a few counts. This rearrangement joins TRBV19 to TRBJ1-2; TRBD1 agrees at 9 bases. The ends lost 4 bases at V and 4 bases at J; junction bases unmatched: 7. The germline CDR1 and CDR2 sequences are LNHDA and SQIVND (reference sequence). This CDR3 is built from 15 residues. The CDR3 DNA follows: TGTGCCAGTAGTACTACCGGGACAGGGTTCTATGGCTACACCTTC. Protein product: CASSTTGTGFYGYTF.

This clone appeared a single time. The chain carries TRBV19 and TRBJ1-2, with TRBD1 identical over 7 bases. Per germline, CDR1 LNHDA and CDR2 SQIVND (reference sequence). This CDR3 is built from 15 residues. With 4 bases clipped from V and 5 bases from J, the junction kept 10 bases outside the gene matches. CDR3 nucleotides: TGTGCCAGTAGTACGGCAGGGGGACCAGGTTATGGCTACACCTTC. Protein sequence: CASSTAGGPGYGYTF.

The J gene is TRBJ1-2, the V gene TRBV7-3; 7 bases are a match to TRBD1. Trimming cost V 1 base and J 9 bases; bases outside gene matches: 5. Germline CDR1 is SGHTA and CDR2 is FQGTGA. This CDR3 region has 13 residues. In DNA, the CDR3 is TGTGCCAGCAGCTTAATCCCAGGGGGGAGCTACACCTTC. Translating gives CASSLIPGGSYTF.

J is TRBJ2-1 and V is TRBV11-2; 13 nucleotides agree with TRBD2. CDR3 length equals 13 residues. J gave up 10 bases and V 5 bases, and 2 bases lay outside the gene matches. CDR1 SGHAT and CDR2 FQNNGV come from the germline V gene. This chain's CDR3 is CASSPGLAGEQFF. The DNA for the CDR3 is TGTGCCAGCAGCCCGGGACTAGCGGGGGAGCAGTTCTTC.

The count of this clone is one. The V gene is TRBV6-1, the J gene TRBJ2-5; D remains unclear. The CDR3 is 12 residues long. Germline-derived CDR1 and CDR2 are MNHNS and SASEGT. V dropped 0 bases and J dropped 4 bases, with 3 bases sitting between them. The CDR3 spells CASSEALETQYF. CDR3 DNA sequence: TGTGCCAGCAGTGAAGCTCTAGAGACCCAGTACTTC.

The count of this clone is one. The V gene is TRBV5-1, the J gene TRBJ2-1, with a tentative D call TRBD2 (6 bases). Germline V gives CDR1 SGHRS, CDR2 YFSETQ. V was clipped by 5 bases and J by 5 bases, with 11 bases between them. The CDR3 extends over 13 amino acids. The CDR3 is CASRPGLDNEQFF. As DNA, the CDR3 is TGCGCCAGCAGGCCGGGACTGGACAATGAGCAGTTCTTC.

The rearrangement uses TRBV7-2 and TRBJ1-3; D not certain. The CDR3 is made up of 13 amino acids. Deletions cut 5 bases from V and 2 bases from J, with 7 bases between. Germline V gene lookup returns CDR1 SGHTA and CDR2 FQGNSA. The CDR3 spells CASSEPPGNTIYF. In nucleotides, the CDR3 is TGTGCCAGCAGCGAGCCCCCTGGAAACACCATATATTTT.

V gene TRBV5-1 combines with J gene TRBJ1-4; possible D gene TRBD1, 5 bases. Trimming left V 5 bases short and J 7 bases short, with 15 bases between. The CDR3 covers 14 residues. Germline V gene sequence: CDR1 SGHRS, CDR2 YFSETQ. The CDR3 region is CASSGAGLGEKLFF. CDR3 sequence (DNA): TGCGCCAGCAGTGGCGCAGGGCTAGGTGAAAAACTGTTTTTT.

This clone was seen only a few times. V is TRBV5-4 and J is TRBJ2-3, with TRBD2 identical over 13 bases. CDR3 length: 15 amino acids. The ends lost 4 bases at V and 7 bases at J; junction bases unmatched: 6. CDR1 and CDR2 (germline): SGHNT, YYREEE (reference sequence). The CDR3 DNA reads TGTGCCAGCAGCCACAGACTAGCGGGAGGCTATACGCAGTATTTT. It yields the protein CASSHRLAGGYTQYF.

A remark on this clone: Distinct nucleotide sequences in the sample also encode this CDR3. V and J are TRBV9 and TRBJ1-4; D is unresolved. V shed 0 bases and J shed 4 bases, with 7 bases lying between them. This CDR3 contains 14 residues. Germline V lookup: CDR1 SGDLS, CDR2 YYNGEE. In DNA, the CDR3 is TGTGCCAGCAGCGTAGGACAAGTTAATGAAAAACTGTTTTTT. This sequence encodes CASSVGQVNEKLFF.

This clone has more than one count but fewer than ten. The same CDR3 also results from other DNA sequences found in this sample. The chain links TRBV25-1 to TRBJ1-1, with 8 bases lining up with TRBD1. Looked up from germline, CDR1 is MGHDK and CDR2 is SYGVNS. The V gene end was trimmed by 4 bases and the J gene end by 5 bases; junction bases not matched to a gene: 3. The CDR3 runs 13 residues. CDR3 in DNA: TGTGCCAGCAGTGCAGGGGGCATTACTGAAGCTTTCTTT. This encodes CASSAGGITEAFF. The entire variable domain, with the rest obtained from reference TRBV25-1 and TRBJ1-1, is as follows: EADIYQTPRYLVIGTGKKITLECSQTMGHDKMYWYQQDPGMELHLIHYSYGVNSTEKGDLSSESTVSRIRTEHFPLTLESARPSHTSQYLCASSAGGITEAFFGQGTRLTVV.

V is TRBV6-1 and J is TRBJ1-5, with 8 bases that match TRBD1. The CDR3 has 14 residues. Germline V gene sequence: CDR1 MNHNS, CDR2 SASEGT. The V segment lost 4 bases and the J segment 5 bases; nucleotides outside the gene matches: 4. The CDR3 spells CASSGTTGDQPQHF. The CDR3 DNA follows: TGTGCCAGCAGTGGAACGACAGGGGATCAGCCCCAGCATTTT.

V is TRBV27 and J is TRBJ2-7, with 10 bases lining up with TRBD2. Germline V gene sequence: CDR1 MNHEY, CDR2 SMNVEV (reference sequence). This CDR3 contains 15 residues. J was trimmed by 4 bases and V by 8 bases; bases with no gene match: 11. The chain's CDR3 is CASGSSGSRWYEQYF. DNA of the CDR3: TGTGCCAGCGGCTCTAGCGGGAGTCGGTGGTACGAGCAGTACTTC.

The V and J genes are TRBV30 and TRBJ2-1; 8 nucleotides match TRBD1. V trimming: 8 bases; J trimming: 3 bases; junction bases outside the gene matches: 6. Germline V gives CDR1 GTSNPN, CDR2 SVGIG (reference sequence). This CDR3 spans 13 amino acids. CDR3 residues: CATDRVDYNEQFF. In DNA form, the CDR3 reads TGTGCCACGGACAGGGTGGACTACAATGAGCAGTTCTTC.